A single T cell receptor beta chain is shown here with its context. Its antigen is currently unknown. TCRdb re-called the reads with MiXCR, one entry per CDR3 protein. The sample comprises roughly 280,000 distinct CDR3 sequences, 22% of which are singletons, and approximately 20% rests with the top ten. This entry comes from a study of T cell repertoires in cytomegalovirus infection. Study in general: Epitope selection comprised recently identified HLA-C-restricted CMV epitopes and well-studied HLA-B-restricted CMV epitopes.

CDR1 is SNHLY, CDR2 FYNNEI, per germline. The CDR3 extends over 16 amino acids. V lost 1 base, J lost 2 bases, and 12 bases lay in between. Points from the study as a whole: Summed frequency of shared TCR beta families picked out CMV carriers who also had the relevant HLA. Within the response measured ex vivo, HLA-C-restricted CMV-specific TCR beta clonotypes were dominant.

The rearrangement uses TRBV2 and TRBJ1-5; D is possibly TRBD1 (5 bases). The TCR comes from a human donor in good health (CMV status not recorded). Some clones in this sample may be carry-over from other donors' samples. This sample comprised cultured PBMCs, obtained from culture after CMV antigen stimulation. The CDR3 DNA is TGTGCCAGCAGTGAAGACAGGAACGGTGGCAATCAGCCCCAGCATTTT. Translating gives CASSEDRNGGNQPQHF. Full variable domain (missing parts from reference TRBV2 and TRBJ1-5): EPEVTQTPSHQVTQMGQEVILRCVPISNHLYFYWYRQILGQKVEFLVSFYNNEISEKSEIFDDQFSVERPDGSNFTLKIRSTKLEDSAMYFCASSEDRNGGNQPQHFGDGTRLSIL.